This TCR beta chain was sequenced for a study of T cell responses to AZD1222 COVID-19 vaccine (dated by TCRdb to 2020 to 2023). For the wider study: AZD1222 recipients given second doses at about 4 weeks or at about 12 weeks were pooled, since spike-specific TCR depth and breadth were not found to differ between the two schedules. A total of approximately 250 trial participants underwent TCR sequencing, of whom some 200 had received two doses of AZD1222 and approximately 25 had received two doses of the MenACWY control vaccine. Enrollment into the trials was organized by age into subgroups of 18-55, 56-69 and 70-plus years, and those subgroups contained roughly 140, 27 and 60 TCR-sequenced participants, respectively.

Remarks on this clone: What this receptor recognizes is not known. There are no base qualities to consult, and no much larger clone falls within one base.

Study-wide conclusions, independent of this receptor: No day 14 peak-response samples were available, so repertoires were characterized only after the peak T cell response. Participants were mostly white British, with more females than males. The authors suggested clonal diversity may have been underestimated. Vaccine-associated CD4 TCRs spanned the whole spike protein, with dominant responses in regions 160-218 and 743-854. Only 5 to 7 AZD1222 recipients were SARS-CoV-2 seropositive at baseline, limiting conclusions about previously exposed vaccinees. Reportedly, almost half of the unique spike-specific TCRs recognized epitopes lying outside the regions that are mutated in the B.1.351 and B.1.1.7 variants. After two AZD1222 doses, both the breadth and the depth of spike-specific TCRs were significantly higher than at day 0 and than in MenACWY recipients. In the small 56-69-year group, the increase in depth fell short of significance, most likely because of low power.

Sample time point, as interpreted from the label and publication: baseline before first vaccination. Vaccinee samples came from UK trials COV001 and COV002, including a single-blind randomized controlled phase 2/3 trial of AZD1222 (ChAdOx1 nCoV-19) in healthy adults. For TCRbeta chain sequencing, PBMC samples were collected from trial participants at day 0 and at day 28 after the second dose. The CDR3 regions of human TCRbeta chains were subjected to immunosequencing. Turning to the authors' computational methods: TCRs in the repertoires were matched against a reference library of SARS-CoV-2-specific TCRs that had been generated with the MIRA antigen-specificity platform. Breadth was defined as the fraction of unique TCRs that were SARS-CoV-2-associated, and depth was defined as the fraction of total T cells that were SARS-CoV-2-associated. Using the MIRA data, each spike-specific TCR was mapped to the spike region that the TCR reacts to and placed in a CD4 or CD8 class. Log10-transformed breadth and depth values were compared by one-way ANOVA with Sidak's multiple comparisons tests. Entries here come from immuneACCESS through TCRdb and include only in-frame sequences with V and J called. Some clones fail to appear in such tables; in the studies checked, an unresolved V gene covers under half of the shortfall, and the cause of the remainder is unknown. V and J calls and clone size are copied from that table; D and trimming were computed from the DNA. The sample profile shows around 120,000 clones; approximately 96% of them were found once. The ten largest make up less than 2.5% of the sample.

The clonotype comes from an adult in good health. The sample here was peripheral blood, taken on day 0 of AZD1222 vaccination.

CDR3 region: CASSQDFPTWGSYNEQFF. The nucleotide sequence is TGTGCCAGCAGCCAAGATTTTCCTACTTGGGGCTCCTACAATGAGCAGTTCTTC. This chain joins TRBV3-1 (or the pseudogene TRBV3-2) to TRBJ2-1, with the D gene call left open. V is cut by 0 bases and J by 0 bases, and the space between the germline ends is 15 bases. CDR1 LGHDT and CDR2 YNNKEL were looked up in the germline V gene (reference sequence). Taken from cysteine to phenylalanine, the CDR3 has 18 residues. Of the read, only the CDR3 DNA is kept; its 54 bases are in frame from base 1.